The source of this T cell receptor (beta chain) is a study of blood T cell repertoires in COVID-19. The table lists this clone with a few counts. The method was immunoSEQ multiplex PCR; TCRdb's version includes in-frame clones alone and lacks a portion of them. The sample lists around 270,000 clones, approximately 86% occurring once. CDR3 length: 13 amino acids. V shed 6 bases and J shed 6 bases, with 15 bases lying between them. Germline values: CDR1 MNHEY, CDR2 SVGAGI. The chain recombines TRBV6-5 with TRBJ2-7, with TRBD1 as a possible D gene (5 bases). This receptor was obtained from a woman between 55 and 75 years old with COVID-19, enrolled during active disease. Input material: peripheral blood. This CDR3 is CASRPAGPGEQYF. The CDR3 DNA is TGTGCCAGCAGGCCAGCAGGGCCGGGCGAGCAGTACTTC.